This is a list of T cell receptor beta chains from one sample in a study of radiotherapy plus CTLA-4 blockade in lung cancer. Profiling relied on immunoSEQ multiplex PCR, and the TCRdb table lists in-frame clones only, not all of them. The sample contains some 120,000 clones, roughly 77% of which appear only once. The starting material was peripheral blood, obtained from a patient treated with radiotherapy plus ipilimumab. These receptors all come from a human donor with non-small cell lung cancer that progressed on radiotherapy plus ipilimumab. Some clones in this sample may be carry-over from other donors' samples. Both conserved end residues are part of each CDR3. The D gene is left open where the match is weak. Clone size is given for some rows only: seen once, a few or many times, or a class if the clone is expanded.

CDR3 DNA	CDR3 protein	J gene	clone size	D gene	CDR3 length	V gene
TGTGCCAGTAGTATCGCCAGGGACACTGAAGCTTTCTTT	CASSIARDTEAFF	TRBJ1-1	.	.	13	TRBV19
TGTGCCAGCAGCTATGACAGGGGAGGCGAGCAGTACTTC	CASSYDRGGEQYF	TRBJ2-7	.	TRBD1	13	TRBV7-2
TGTGCCAGCTCAACCCCAGCCGGTGAGCAGTTCTTC	CASSTPAGEQFF	TRBJ2-1	.	.	12	TRBV27
TGTGCCAGCAGCTTGGATGTAGGGGCGGAGACCCAGTACTTC	CASSLDVGAETQYF	TRBJ2-5	few	.	14	TRBV5-5
TGTGCCAGCAGCTTACAGGGAGACACAGATACGCAGTATTTT	CASSLQGDTDTQYF	TRBJ2-3	.	.	14	TRBV5-4
TGCGCCAGCAATCTGGGGCGGAGGAACACTGAAGCTTTCTTT	CASNLGRRNTEAFF	TRBJ1-1	.	.	14	TRBV5-1
TGTGCCAGCAGCAGTAGCGCACAGAGCACAGATACGCAGTATTTT	CASSSSAQSTDTQYF	TRBJ2-3	.	.	15	TRBV7-6
TGTGCCAGCAGTCGGGACGGAGGCATGAACACTGAAGCTTTCTTT	CASSRDGGMNTEAFF	TRBJ1-1	.	.	15	TRBV6-5
TGTGCCTGGAGTAGAGTTCCTAGCGGGACTTACAATGAGCAGTTCTTC	CAWSRVPSGTYNEQFF	TRBJ2-1	.	TRBD2	16	TRBV30
TGTGCCAGCAGGCGGGACAGTAATTACGAGCAGTACTTC	CASRRDSNYEQYF	TRBJ2-7	once	.	13	TRBV2
TGTGCCAGCAGCTCCGGCAGGGGGAATTCACCCCTCCACTTT	CASSSGRGNSPLHF	TRBJ1-6	.	TRBD1	14	TRBV7-2
TGTGCCAGTAGTACGACAGGAATAGCCGCCTACGAGCAGTACTTC	CASSTTGIAAYEQYF	TRBJ2-7	.	.	15	TRBV19
TGTGCCAGCACTACGCCCTACACTGAAGCTTTCTTT	CASTTPYTEAFF	TRBJ1-1	.	.	12	TRBV2
TGTGCCAGCAGCGAACTAGCGGGGGGCTTCACCGGGGAGCTGTTTTTT	CASSELAGGFTGELFF	TRBJ2-2	.	TRBD2	16	TRBV11-2
TGTGCCAGCTCACCACAGGACGGCCGAGAAAAACTGTTTTTT	CASSPQDGREKLFF	TRBJ1-4	.	.	14	TRBV18
TGTGCCAGCAGCTTAGGGACAGGGGCCGCTTATAGCAATCAGCCCCAGCATTTT	CASSLGTGAAYSNQPQHF	TRBJ1-5	.	TRBD1	18	TRBV7-2
TGTGCCAGCAGTGTTGGTCAAGAGACCCAGTACTTC	CASSVGQETQYF	TRBJ2-5	.	.	12	TRBV6-4
TGTGCCAGCAGCGTAGCAGGGGCTGCGGAAGCTTTCTTT	CASSVAGAAEAFF	TRBJ1-1	once	.	13	TRBV9
TGTGCTAGCAGCCGAAGGGACAGGGGGGACAATGAGCAGTTCTTC	CASSRRDRGDNEQFF	TRBJ2-1	.	TRBD1	15	TRBV7-7
TGTGCCAGCAGCTTGGTGGGGTCAGGATCCACAGATACGCAGTATTTT	CASSLVGSGSTDTQYF	TRBJ2-3	.	.	16	TRBV5-6
TGTGCCAGCAGCTTGTCCTTCGGGTCCACTGAAGCTTTCTTT	CASSLSFGSTEAFF	TRBJ1-1	.	.	14	TRBV7-2
TGTGCCTGGAGTGTGGGGACAGTTGAAAAACTGTTTTTT	CAWSVGTVEKLFF	TRBJ1-4	.	TRBD1	13	TRBV30
TGTGCCAGCAGCTTGACAGCAGGGTACGAGCAGTACTTC	CASSLTAGYEQYF	TRBJ2-7	.	.	13	TRBV5-4
TGTGCCAGCAGCCCCACCCTGTACTATGGCTACACCTTC	CASSPTLYYGYTF	TRBJ1-2	.	.	13	TRBV14
TGTGCCAGCAGCCCCCCCAGTTCAGGATATGGCTACACCTTC	CASSPPSSGYGYTF	TRBJ1-2	.	.	14	TRBV7-2
TGTGCCATCAGTGAAGGGACAGGCCGCTCTGGAAACACCATATATTTT	CAISEGTGRSGNTIYF	TRBJ1-3	few	TRBD1	16	TRBV10-3
TGTGCCAGTAGTAGAGGAGTCTACTATGGCTACACCTTC	CASSRGVYYGYTF	TRBJ1-2	.	.	13	TRBV19
TGCAGTGTGGCGGCGGGGATGCAGTATTTT	CSVAAGMQYF	TRBJ2-3	.	.	10	TRBV20-1
TGTGCCAGCAGTCCCCAAAGAGCGGGGACACGGCCCTACTTC	CASSPQRAGTRPYF	TRBJ2-7	few	.	14	TRBV16
TGTGCCAGCTCACCAGGAGGCCAGACGGCTTTCTTT	CASSPGGQTAFF	TRBJ1-1	.	.	12	TRBV18
TGTGCCAGCAGCCCTCGGGTTGTCGGGGAGCTGTTTTTT	CASSPRVVGELFF	TRBJ2-2	.	.	13	TRBV14
TGTGCCAGCAGCGGCGGAGCGGTCAACGAGCAGTTCTTC	CASSGGAVNEQFF	TRBJ2-1	.	.	13	TRBV9
TGTGCCAGCAGCCAAGAGACAGGGAGGATAGATACGCAGTATTTT	CASSQETGRIDTQYF	TRBJ2-3	.	.	15	TRBV14
TGTGCCAGCAGCTATCACAATGAGCAGTTCTTC	CASSYHNEQFF	TRBJ2-1	once	.	11	TRBV6-5
TGTGCCAGCAGCTTAATCAGGGCTTATGGCTACACCTTC	CASSLIRAYGYTF	TRBJ1-2	.	.	13	TRBV5-6
TGTGCCAGCTCACCACGGACTAGCTCTCGGCTCTACGAGCAGTACTTC	CASSPRTSSRLYEQYF	TRBJ2-7	.	TRBD2	16	TRBV18
TGCGCCAGCAGCTTATTGGGGGCTCGTACGTACAATGAGCAGTTCTTC	CASSLLGARTYNEQFF	TRBJ2-1	.	.	16	TRBV5-1
TGTGCCAGCAGCTTAGGGGCCAGGGCGCAAGAGACCCAGTACTTC	CASSLGARAQETQYF	TRBJ2-5	.	.	15	TRBV13
TGTGCCAGCAGCCGCGGGGGCAGCCAAGAGACCCAGTACTTC	CASSRGGSQETQYF	TRBJ2-5	.	.	14	TRBV7-2
TGTGCCAGCAGCCCGGACTGGAACACTGAAGCTTTCTTT	CASSPDWNTEAFF	TRBJ1-1	.	.	13	TRBV5-4
TGTGCCAGCAGCTTGAACACCGGGGAGCTGTTTTTT	CASSLNTGELFF	TRBJ2-2	.	.	12	TRBV28
TGTGCCAGCAGCTTAGACCGGACCGGGGGGGCCCCCAATGAGCAGTTCTTC	CASSLDRTGGAPNEQFF	TRBJ2-1	once	TRBD2	17	TRBV11-2
TGTGCCAGCAGCACAAACACTGAAGCTTTCTTT	CASSTNTEAFF	TRBJ1-1	.	.	11	TRBV6-5
TGTGCCAGCAGCTTGGCCGCAGGGAACAAGAAATATGGCTACACCTTC	CASSLAAGNKKYGYTF	TRBJ1-2	.	.	16	TRBV5-6
TGCGCCAGCAGCCAAGAGGGACTAGCGGGGCGCGAGCAGTACTTC	CASSQEGLAGREQYF	TRBJ2-7	.	TRBD2	15	TRBV4-3